The entry below gives a single TCR beta chain sequence along with its context. The target of this receptor is not known. No base qualities exist here, and no much larger clone lies one base off it. The record originates from a study of beta chain features in type 1 diabetes (dated by TCRdb to between 2018 and 2020). About the study as a whole: Mean age, gender distribution, total cell number and subset yield were not different between patients and healthy donors. Regulatory and stem cell-like memory subsets were isolated from only 8 patients and roughly 8 healthy donors, whereas naive and central memory subsets came from all 28 donors. A total of 107,917,701 sorted cells were examined across all samples, and a strong correlation was observed between cell number per subset and RNA yield. The study compared the TCRB repertoires of sorted circulating CD4+ T cell subsets in recently diagnosed type 1 diabetes patients with those in matched healthy donors. General study outcomes and caveats: Naive, central memory and regulatory TCRB repertoires appeared more similar among patients than among healthy donors. In all four CD4+ subsets, TCRB CDR3 length was moderately but significantly shorter in type 1 diabetes patients. Because cDNA rather than genomic DNA was sequenced, highly expressing activated cells could have been over-represented, although no difference in activation and CD3 levels was found between groups. At VDJ recombination sites, patients with type 1 diabetes made fewer insertions and deleted more nucleotides, a pattern implying thymic rearrangement abnormalities. Shorter templates might be favored by PCR, yet because patient and control samples were amplified and corrected together, any such skew would affect both groups equally. Because the HLA sub-analyses included only small numbers of individuals, any influence of HLA type on TCRB rearrangement was left unresolved.

Each donor gave one peripheral blood draw, roughly 0.12 L on average, collected into heparinised tubes. A BD FACSAria II was used to sort naive, central memory, regulatory and stem cell-like memory CD4+ T cells with a panel that included CD45RO, CCR7, CD25, CD127, CD95 and CD27. Purity was above 98% for every sorted population. PBMCs were isolated immediately by Lymphoprep density gradient centrifugation and stained directly without culture. To minimize batch effects, samples were stained and sorted in pairs, one healthy donor with one patient per experiment. The High Capacity cDNA Reverse Transcription Kit was used to reverse transcribe all of the isolated RNA, meaning that expressed TCRB transcripts were what got sequenced. Naive, central memory and regulatory T cell samples underwent deep immunoSEQ sequencing, averaging about 3.57 million total reads per sample. Sorted cells were lysed in RLT buffer and RNA was extracted with DNase-treated RNeasy Micro or Mini kits, depending on cell number. Each cell subset was processed separately to prevent cross-contamination, with patient and healthy donor samples processed together. The immunoSEQ multiplex PCR was used to amplify TCRB sequences from cDNA, generating 87-bp fragments that spanned the CDR3 region. Sequencing of the amplicons was done on the Illumina HiSeq platform. Concerning the study's data processing: PCR bias was computationally corrected using synthetic template baselines, reads within Hamming distance 2 were collapsed, and singletons that could not be merged were discarded. Reads were aligned against IMGT so that V, D and J genes, CDR3 length and insertions or deletions at six rearrangement sites could be assigned. Clonotype counts were normalized to sorted cell number within each subset before computing true diversity and Gini coefficients with the tcR R package. Repertoire sharing was quantified using the overlap coefficient calculated on TCRB nucleotide sequences. As a proxy for the pre-selection repertoire, out-of-frame TCRB sequences from naive cells were analyzed. TCRdb holds this immuneACCESS table with in-frame rearrangements only. Some clones are missing; in checked studies, unresolved V genes explain under half, and the rest has no known cause. V, J and clone size are taken as reported in that table, and D and trimming were inferred from the DNA itself. Counted in this sample were 350,000 to 400,000 clones; about 16% of them appeared once. The ten largest clonotypes hold approximately 0.019% of the sample.

The sequencing input was naive CD4+ T cells from blood. Explained via the paper, the cell subset or site label denotes: true naive CD4+ T cells. This receptor was obtained from a woman aged 18 to 35 in good health.

In nucleotide form, the sequence is TGTGCCAGCAGCTTACCAGTAAAAAGCACAGATACGCAGTATTTT. Translated, it gives CASSLPVKSTDTQYF. The chain was built from TRBV11-2 and TRBJ2-3; too little of a D gene remains to name it. The CDR3 sequence holds 15 residues, the cysteine and phenylalanine included. Left in the record is the CDR3 DNA by itself, 45 bases read in frame from the first base. The CDR1 and CDR2 encoded by the germline V gene are SGHAT and FQNNGV. V is reduced by 2 bases and J by 0 bases, leaving a spacing of 9 bases between them.